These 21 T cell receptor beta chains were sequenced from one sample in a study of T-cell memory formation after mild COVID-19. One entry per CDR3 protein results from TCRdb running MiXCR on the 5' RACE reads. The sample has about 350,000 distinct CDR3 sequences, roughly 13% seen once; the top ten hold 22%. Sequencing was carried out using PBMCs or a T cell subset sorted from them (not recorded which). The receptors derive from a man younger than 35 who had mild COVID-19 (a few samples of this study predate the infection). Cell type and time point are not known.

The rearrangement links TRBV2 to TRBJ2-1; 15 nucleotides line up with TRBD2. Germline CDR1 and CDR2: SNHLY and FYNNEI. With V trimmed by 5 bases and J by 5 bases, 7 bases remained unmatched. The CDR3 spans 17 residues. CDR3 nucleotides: TGTGCCAGCAGTAACGGACTAGCGGGGGGGCCGAACAATGAGCAGTTCTTC. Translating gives CASSNGLAGGPNNEQFF.

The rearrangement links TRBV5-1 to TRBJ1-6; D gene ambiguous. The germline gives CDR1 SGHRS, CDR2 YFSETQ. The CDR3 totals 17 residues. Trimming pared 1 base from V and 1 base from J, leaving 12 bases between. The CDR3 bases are TGCGCCAGCAGCTTGCGGCAGGTTACATCCTATAATTCACCCCTCCACTTT. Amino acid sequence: CASSLRQVTSYNSPLHF.

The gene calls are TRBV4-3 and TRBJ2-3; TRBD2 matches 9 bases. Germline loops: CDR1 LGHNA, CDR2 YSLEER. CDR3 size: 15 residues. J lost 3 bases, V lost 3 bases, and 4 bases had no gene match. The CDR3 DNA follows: TGCGCCAGCAGCCATATTAGCGGGGGAACAGATACGCAGTATTTT. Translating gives CASSHISGGTDTQYF.

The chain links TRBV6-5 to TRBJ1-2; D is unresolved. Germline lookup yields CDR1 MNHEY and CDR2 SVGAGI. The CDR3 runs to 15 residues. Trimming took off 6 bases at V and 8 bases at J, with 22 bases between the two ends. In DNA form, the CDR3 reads TGTGCCAGCAGCTACCAGGACGGTGCCTCTTGGGGCTACACCTTC. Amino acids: CASSYQDGASWGYTF.

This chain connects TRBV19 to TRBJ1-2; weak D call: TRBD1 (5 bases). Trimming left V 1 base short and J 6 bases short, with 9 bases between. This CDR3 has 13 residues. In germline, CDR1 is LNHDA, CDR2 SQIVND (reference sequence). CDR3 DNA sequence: TGTGCCAGTAGTATAGGCCGAGGGGATGGCTACACCTTC. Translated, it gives CASSIGRGDGYTF.

This CDR3 is CASSQGQTIDEQFF. CDR3 nucleotide sequence: TGTGCCAGCAGCCAAGGGCAGACTATTGATGAGCAGTTCTTC. The rearrangement uses TRBV4-2 and TRBJ2-1; TRBD2 is a possible D gene (5 bases). CDR1 LGHNA and CDR2 YNFKEQ come from the germline V gene. This CDR3 contains 14 residues. V lost 1 base, J lost 8 bases, and 12 bases lay in between.

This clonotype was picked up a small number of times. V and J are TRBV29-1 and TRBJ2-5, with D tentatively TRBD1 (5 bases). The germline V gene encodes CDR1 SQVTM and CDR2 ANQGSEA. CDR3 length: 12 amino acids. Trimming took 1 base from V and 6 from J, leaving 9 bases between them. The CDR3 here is CSVEAGWKTQYF. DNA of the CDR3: TGCAGCGTTGAAGCAGGGTGGAAGACCCAGTACTTC.

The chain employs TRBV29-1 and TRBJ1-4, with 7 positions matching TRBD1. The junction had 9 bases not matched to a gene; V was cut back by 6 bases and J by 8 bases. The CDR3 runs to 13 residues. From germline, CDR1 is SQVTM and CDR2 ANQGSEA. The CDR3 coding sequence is TGCAGCGTATCAGAGGGGGCCGGGGAAAAACTGTTTTTT. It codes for CSVSEGAGEKLFF.

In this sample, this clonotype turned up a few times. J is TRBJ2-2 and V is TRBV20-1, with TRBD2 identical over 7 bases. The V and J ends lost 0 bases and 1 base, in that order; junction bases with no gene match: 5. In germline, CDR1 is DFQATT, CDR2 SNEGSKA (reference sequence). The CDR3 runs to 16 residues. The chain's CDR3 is CSARDSQRGNTGELFF. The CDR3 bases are TGCAGTGCTAGAGATAGCCAGCGGGGGAACACCGGGGAGCTGTTTTTT.

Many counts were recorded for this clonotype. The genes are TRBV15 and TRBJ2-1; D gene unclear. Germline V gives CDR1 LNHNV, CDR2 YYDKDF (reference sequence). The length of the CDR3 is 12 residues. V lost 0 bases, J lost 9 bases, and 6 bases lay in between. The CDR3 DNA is TGTGCCACCAGCAGAGATCAAGCTGAGCAGTTCTTC. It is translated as CATSRDQAEQFF.

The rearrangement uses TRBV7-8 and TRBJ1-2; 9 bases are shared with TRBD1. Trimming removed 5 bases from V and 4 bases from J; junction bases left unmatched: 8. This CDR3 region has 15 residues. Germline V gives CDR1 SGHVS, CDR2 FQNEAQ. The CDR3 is CASSATGGESYGYTF. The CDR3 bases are TGTGCCAGCAGCGCAACAGGGGGCGAGAGCTATGGCTACACCTTC.

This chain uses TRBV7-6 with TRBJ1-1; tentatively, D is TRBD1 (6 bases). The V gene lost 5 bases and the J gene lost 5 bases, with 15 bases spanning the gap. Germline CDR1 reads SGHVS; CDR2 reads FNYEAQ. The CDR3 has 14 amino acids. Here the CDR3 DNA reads TGTGCCAGCAGCCTAGGGGGAACGTCAACTGAAGCTTTCTTT. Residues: CASSLGGTSTEAFF.

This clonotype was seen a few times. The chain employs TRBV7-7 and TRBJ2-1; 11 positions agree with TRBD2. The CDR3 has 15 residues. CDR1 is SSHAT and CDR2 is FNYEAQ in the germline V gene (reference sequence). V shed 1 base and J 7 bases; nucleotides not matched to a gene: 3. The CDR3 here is CASSLGSGGVNEQFF. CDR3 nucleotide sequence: TGTGCCAGCAGCTTAGGTAGCGGGGGGGTGAATGAGCAGTTCTTC.

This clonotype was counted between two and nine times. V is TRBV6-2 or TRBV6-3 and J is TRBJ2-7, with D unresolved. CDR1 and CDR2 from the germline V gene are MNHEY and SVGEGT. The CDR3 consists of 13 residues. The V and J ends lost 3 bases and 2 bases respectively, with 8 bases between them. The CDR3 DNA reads TGTGCCAGCAGTTATAACCAGCCCTACGAGCAGTACGTC. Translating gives CASSYNQPYEQYV.

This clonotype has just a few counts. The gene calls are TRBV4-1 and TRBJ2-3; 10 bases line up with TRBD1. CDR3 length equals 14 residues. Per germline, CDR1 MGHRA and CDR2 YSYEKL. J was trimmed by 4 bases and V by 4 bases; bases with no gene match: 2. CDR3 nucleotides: TGCGCCAGCAGCCCCGGGACAGGGGCAGATACGCAGTATTTT. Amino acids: CASSPGTGADTQYF.

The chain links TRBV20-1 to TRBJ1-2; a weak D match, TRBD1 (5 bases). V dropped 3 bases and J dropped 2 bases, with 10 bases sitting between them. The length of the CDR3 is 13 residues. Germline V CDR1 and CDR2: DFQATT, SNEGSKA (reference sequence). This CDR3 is CSARVGLNYGYTF. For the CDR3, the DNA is TGCAGTGCTAGGGTGGGGCTGAACTATGGCTACACCTTC.

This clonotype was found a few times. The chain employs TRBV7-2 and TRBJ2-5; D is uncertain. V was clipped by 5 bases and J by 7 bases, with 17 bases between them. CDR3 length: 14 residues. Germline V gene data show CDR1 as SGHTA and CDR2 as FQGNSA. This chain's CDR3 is CASSRGGILGTQYF. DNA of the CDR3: TGTGCCAGCAGCCGTGGCGGAATTCTTGGGACCCAGTACTTC.

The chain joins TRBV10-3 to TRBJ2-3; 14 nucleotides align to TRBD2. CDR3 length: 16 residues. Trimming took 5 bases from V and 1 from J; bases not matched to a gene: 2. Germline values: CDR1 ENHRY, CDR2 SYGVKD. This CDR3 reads CAISPGLAGGTDTQYF. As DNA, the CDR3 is TGTGCCATCAGTCCGGGACTAGCGGGGGGCACAGATACGCAGTATTTT.

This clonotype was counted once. The CDR3 protein is CASSWGQGGAFF. The CDR3 DNA reads as TGCGCCAGCAGCTGGGGACAGGGAGGAGCTTTCTTT. The chain combines TRBV5-1 with TRBJ1-1; the match to TRBD1 covers 9 bases. Germline CDR1 SGHRS, CDR2 YFSETQ. This CDR3 region has 12 residues. V lost 3 bases and J lost 10; bases outside the gene matches: 4.

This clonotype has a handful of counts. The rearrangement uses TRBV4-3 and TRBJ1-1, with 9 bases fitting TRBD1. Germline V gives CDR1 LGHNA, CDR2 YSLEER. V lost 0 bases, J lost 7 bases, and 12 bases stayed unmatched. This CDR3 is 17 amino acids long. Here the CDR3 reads CASSQDTGNTGGIEAFF. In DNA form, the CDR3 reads TGCGCCAGCAGCCAAGATACCGGGAACACAGGGGGCATTGAAGCTTTCTTT.

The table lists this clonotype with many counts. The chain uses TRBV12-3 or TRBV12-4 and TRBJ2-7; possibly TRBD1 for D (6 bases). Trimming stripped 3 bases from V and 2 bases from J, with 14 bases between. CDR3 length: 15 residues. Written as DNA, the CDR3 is TGTGCCAGCAGTTTTAGGGCAGGGGAACCCTACGAGCAGTACTTC. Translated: CASSFRAGEPYEQYF.